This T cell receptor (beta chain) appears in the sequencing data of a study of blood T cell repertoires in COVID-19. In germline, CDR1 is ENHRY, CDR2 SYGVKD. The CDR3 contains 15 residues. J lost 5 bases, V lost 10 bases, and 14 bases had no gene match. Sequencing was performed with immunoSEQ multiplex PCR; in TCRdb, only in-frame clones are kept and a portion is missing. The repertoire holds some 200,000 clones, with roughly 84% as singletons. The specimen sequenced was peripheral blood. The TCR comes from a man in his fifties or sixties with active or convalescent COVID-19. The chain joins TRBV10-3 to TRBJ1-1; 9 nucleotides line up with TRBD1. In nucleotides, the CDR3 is TGTGCCACTAAACAACCCGGGACAGGGAAGACTGAAGCTTTCTTT. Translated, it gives CATKQPGTGKTEAFF.